Relative to its sample, the clone carrying this T cell receptor (beta chain) is medium-sized. The antigen remains undetermined. Additional DNA sequences in this sample encode the identical CDR3. These data come from a study of tumor-infiltrating lymphocytes in localized non-small cell lung cancer. Between the trimmed V and J ends, which lost 2 bases and 0 bases, there was a span of 3 bases. The CDR3 is 13 residues long. Per the germline V gene, CDR1 is SGHRS and CDR2 is YFSETQ. Notes on the study in general: TCR sequencing covered a subset of patients with enough tissue. Immunotypes IM1 and IM2 had similar TCR-derived T-cell fractions. Technical variation could not be separated from intratumor heterogeneity here.

Assay used: immunoSEQ multiplex PCR; TCRdb lists only in-frame clones, some missing. The sample lists approximately 11,000 clones, about 69% seen once, with 9% to 9.5% in the top ten. The sequence came from a human donor with non-small cell lung cancer. The V and J genes are TRBV5-1 and TRBJ1-5; D remains ambiguous. The sequencing input was lung tumor tissue. The CDR3 nucleotides are TGCGCCAGCAGCTTCGATAGCAATCAGCCCCAGCATTTT. Its translation: CASSFDSNQPQHF.